This note documents a single TCR beta chain sequence. Its antigen remains unidentified. There are no base qualities to consult, and no much larger clone falls within one base. The library was built by means of the immunoSEQ multiplex PCR assay. The multiplex PCR relied on a mix of 60 forward primers for TCR Vbeta segments and 13 reverse primers for TCR Jbeta segments. A multiplex PCR assay on genomic DNA amplified the CDR3 region of rearranged TCR beta genes. The amplified TCR beta libraries were sequenced on the Illumina HiSeq System as 87-base-pair reads. Regarding the original processing steps: Across the roughly 700 repertoires, a later analysis counted 80 million or so unique TCR beta chains, around 11 million of which were shared by at least two donors. A nearest-neighbor algorithm error-corrected the raw reads and collapsed the reads into unique sequences, merging closely related sequences to remove PCR and sequencing errors. Alignment of CDR3 sequences to IMGT reference sequences was used to assign V, D and J gene segments. Each retained sequence needed at least a six-nucleotide match to both a V gene segment and a J gene segment. A rearrangement counted as productive if the CDR3 had no stop codons and remained in frame with V and J, and every other rearrangement counted as non-productive. CDR3 was defined according to IMGT convention as the region running from the second conserved V-encoded cysteine to the conserved J-encoded phenylalanine. The earlier analysis of some 550 of the donors excluded any sequence lacking an unambiguous match to a single V gene segment. In an earlier analysis of approximately 500 of the donors, a V segment was called functional when productive rearrangements were above 56.7%, and segregating when the standard deviation between donors exceeded 5%. To diagnose cytomegalovirus status from the catalog of TCR beta chain sequences, a statistical classification framework was built. In a later analysis, TCR nucleotide sequences were compared against IMGT/GENE-DB human TR gene sequences so that V and J genes could be assigned. In a later analysis, CDR3 sequences and most-parsimonious VDJ recombination scenarios were assigned using the TCRdist pipeline. In a later analysis, every TCR beta chain was defined by the combination of its CDR3 amino acid sequence and its V-gene family, and reads without a unique V-gene family were dropped. To address suspected cross-contamination and a sequencing artifact, a later analysis removed 550 to 750 highly shared, low-generation-probability nucleotide sequences. In a later analysis, a clonal expansion index for each public chain was calculated from normalized within-repertoire ranks of inferred template counts. A later analysis computed generation probabilities with a VDJ recombination model fitted to out-of-frame rearrangements, and checked the results against IGoR. Hypergeometric tests were used in a later analysis to score TCR-TCR, TCR-HLA and TCR-CMV co-occurrence, with a repertoire-size bias correction applied to the TCR pairs. False discovery rates were estimated in a later analysis by permuting HLA or CMV assignments 20 times. In a later analysis, co-occurring TCRs were grouped using DBSCAN, with TCRdist sequence similarity added in when clustering inside HLA-allele-positive subsets. Co-occurrence clustering excluded repertoires with fewer than 30,000 or more than 120,000 public chains, plus five with anomalous nucleotide sharing. Not all clones reach the TCRdb copy of this immuneACCESS table, which keeps in-frame sequences only. Checked studies attribute under half of the gap to unresolved V genes and leave the rest unexplained. V and J calls and clone size are as listed in that table; D and trimming were resolved from the DNA. The sample yields 170,000 or so clones; approximately 80% were counted once. Of the sample, less than 2% falls within the top ten clones.

This specimen belongs to a study of cytomegalovirus exposure and HLA in healthy donors (dated by TCRdb to about 2017). Study-wide context: An earlier analysis of under 600 of the donors reported 250 to 300 Gb of sequence data and 117 million unique TCR beta sequences from around 200 million T cells. Typing coverage differed by locus: A, B, C, DRB1 and DQB1 were typed in about 629-640 donors, DQA1 in 500 to 550, DPA1 in around 580, and DPB1 in roughly 450. In an earlier analysis of 587 of the donors, high-throughput TCR beta sequencing was used to judge whether each TCR beta V gene segment behaved as functional or pseudogenic. High-throughput TCR immunosequencing, statistical association of individual TCRs with disease status, and machine learning were combined to predict cytomegalovirus infection status. Across under 500 genotyped donors of the cohort, an average of roughly 200,000 unique TCR beta nucleotide sequences per donor were sequenced, and around 19% of those sequences were non-productive. Roughly 5 DR-DQ haplotypes were handled as single units for association and clustering, since linkage in the cohort was strong. Using immunosequencing, the study profiled T cell repertoires from about 610 subjects and related those repertoires to cytomegalovirus serostatus. Every repertoire in the discovery cohort had been generated on one and the same sequencing platform. In addition to the first cohort of roughly 670 subjects, a separate validation cohort of under 150 different subjects was used. The genetic ancestry cluster associated with self-reported Caucasian donors included roughly four fifths of the roughly 380 genotyped donors. In a later analysis, previously published TCR beta repertoires from 550 to 750 donors were re-analyzed and high-resolution HLA genotyping was added so that TCR occurrence patterns could be studied. An early release covering roughly 600 HLA-typed donors comprised approximately 290 gigabases of sequencing data and approximately 85 million unique TCR sequences. HLA typing included class I and class II loci at four-digit resolution. A later genetic analysis took genome-wide SNP genotypes for about three fifths of the roughly 670 donors and used that subset as a discovery cohort. The study aimed to test whether cataloging public T cell receptors could reveal signatures of past pathogen exposure. Rather than using new phenotypic data, the later analysis identified candidate immune exposures from TCR beta sequences and from how often those sequences occurred across donors. Donor age, sex, ethnicity and CMV serostatus were collected together with the repertoire data. Findings and caveats that apply to the study as a whole: Assigning TCR associations to individual alleles was difficult when HLA alleles, especially DR and DQ, strongly co-occurred. The earlier analysis of 587 of the donors excluded approximately 15 rarely observed V segments, including chromosome 9 orphons, because counts were too low. For the cohort, immune exposure information was limited to CMV serostatus. Because HLA typing was unavailable for some donors at each locus, only the typed subset was used in association tests. An earlier analysis of approximately 500 of the donors showed that most TCR beta V segments appeared in productive rearrangements either about 87% or about 30% of the time, which broadly matched IMGT annotations. In a later genetic analysis, a missense DCLRE1C variant was associated with V-gene and J-gene trimming of TCR beta chains, and the association was replicated in an independent cohort. A further reported finding was that TCR beta sequences accurately predicted the HLA-A and HLA-B alleles for most subjects in the first cohort. The classifier was reported to diagnose cytomegalovirus status with high specificity and sensitivity in both the original cohort and the validation cohort. The presence/absence analyses assumed that sequencing depth was roughly uniform across donors, and that assumption may not be true. Correlated functional status among segregating V segments might be attributable to linkage disequilibrium, but an unknown experimental factor could not be ruled out. A cluster of highly shared sequence variants was judged likely to be a technical artifact of the sequencing pipeline. In this cohort, only TCR beta chains were sequenced, and detectable features were limited by the absence of alpha or paired-chain data. A later genetic analysis reported fewer N-insertions in productive TCRs among donors in an Asian-associated ancestry cluster than the roughly 720-donor mean. In a later analysis, HLA-associated TCR beta chains showed more clonal expansion and lower generation probabilities than non-associated chains that were equally common. Specific HLA alleles were associated with over 15,000 TCR beta sequences at a false discovery rate of 0.05 in a later analysis. It was suggested by the authors that the approach could potentially be generalized to other disease states and immunological phenotypes. According to a later analysis, most CMV-associated TCR beta chains appeared to be HLA-restricted, and the HLA associations seemed to be driven largely by CMV exposure. A few of the identified cytomegalovirus-associated TCR beta chains were confirmed in vitro to be specific for cytomegalovirus antigens. A total of 164 TCR beta chains were listed by the study as associated with cytomegalovirus. A later analysis found that TCR association rates varied across HLA loci, with DRB1 alleles showing the most associated TCRs and HLA-C alleles the fewest. Some IMGT-functional V segments, including TRBV6-2 and TRBV6-3, could not be told apart with the 87-base-pair reads, so those segments were excluded. Across donors, most TCR sequences were observed very rarely, whereas some public TCRs were present in many individuals. A later analysis reported that several top co-occurrence clusters appeared linked to parvovirus B19, influenza, CMV and Epstein-Barr virus.

V has 5 bases trimmed and J has 0 bases trimmed; junction bases matching no gene number 9. CDR1 and CDR2, looked up from the germline V gene, are SGHTA and FQGNSA. The CDR3 starts with the cysteine, ends with the phenylalanine, and has 16 residues. Only the CDR3 DNA is retained, 48 bases long and in frame from the first base. The cohort consisted of 666 healthy bone marrow donors. Cohort members were all nominally healthy when sampled, although unrecorded immune exposures were likely present. The donor was CMV seronegative and belonged to the group of more than 300 seronegative cohort members. A peripheral blood sample was collected from each donor, and TCR beta sequencing was performed on peripheral blood mononuclear cells. The Qiagen DNeasy Blood Extraction Kit was used to extract genomic DNA from the blood cell samples.

The material sequenced was PBMCs. In this chain, TRBV7-2 is recombined with TRBJ2-7; 8 central bases correspond to TRBD2. The receptor comes from a young man in good health and CMV-seronegative. In nucleotide form, the sequence is TGTGCCAGCAGCCCGATGAGTAGCGGGGCCTCCTACGAGCAGTACTTC. The encoded protein is CASSPMSSGASYEQYF.